The text below deals with one TCR beta chain. Localized lung adenocarcinoma, a non-small cell lung cancer, affected the donors. The V gene's germline CDR1 is MNHNS and CDR2 SASEGT. The V gene end was trimmed by 3 bases and the J gene end by 7 bases; junction bases not matched to a gene: 4. This CDR3 has 15 amino acids. This specimen comes from a study of CD4 and CD8 cells across lung adenocarcinoma regions. TCRdb itself ran the PCR reads through MiXCR, one entry per CDR3 protein. The sample gives around 16,000 distinct CDR3 sequences, over 50% of which show up once; about 33% is in the top ten. Sequencing input: CD8+ T cells from the center of a lung tumor. The sequence derives from a female donor with lung adenocarcinoma. The CD4 and CD8 labels of this study may be unreliable. The chain couples TRBV6-1 to TRBJ2-1, with 12 bases aligning to TRBD2. Here the CDR3 DNA reads TGTGCCAGCAGTGAGACTAGCGGGAGTGGGAATGAGCAGTTCTTC. Translating gives CASSETSGSGNEQFF.